This T cell receptor beta chain was obtained from a study of T cell clonotyping in hematopoietic cell transplantation. Blood collection times were about day -28 and days 30, 100, 180 posttransplant. CDR1 is SGHVS and CDR2 is FQNEAQ in the germline V gene. V lost 6 bases to trimming and J lost 2 bases, with 14 bases between them. The CDR3 has 15 residues. The assay was immunoSEQ multiplex PCR, and TCRdb's table has in-frame clones only and misses some. The sample lists 15,000 to 20,000 clones; over 50% were seen once. Comment on this clone: Its antigen is unidentified.

Whole-study findings and limits: Recipient TCR diversity dropped after transplant; expanded clonotypes rose from day 30 to 180. No sorting was done, leaving CD4 and CD8 contributions mixed. Few recipient clonotypes overlapped donors; over 95% were de novo at given depth.

The starting material was PBMCs, obtained 30 days after allogeneic stem cell transplant. The sequence came from a male patient between 50 and 60 years old who had an allogeneic stem cell transplant from an unrelated donor, so T cells may come from the graft donor. Some clones in this sample may be carry-over from other donors' samples. The chain joins TRBV7-8 to TRBJ2-1; D is undetermined. The CDR3 sequence: CASSYKLEPYNEQFF. The CDR3, as DNA: TGTGCCAGCAGTTATAAATTGGAGCCCTACAATGAGCAGTTCTTC.